This T cell receptor beta chain was profiled in a study of graft-versus-host responses after intestinal transplantation. Points from the study as a whole: Recipient bone marrow held GvH clones, some seen earlier in ileum or blood.

Details on this clone: Its antigen is not identified.

Data came from immunoSEQ multiplex PCR; TCRdb stores just in-frame clones and leaves some out. The table has approximately 99,000 clones, 85% to 95% seen once. The CDR3 consists of 13 residues. CDR1 is MNHEY and CDR2 is SVGAGI in the germline V gene. The germline V and J ends were trimmed by 4 bases and 2 bases, with 9 bases remaining between them. This receptor was identified in a human donor who was the organ donor for an intestinal transplant. The chain combines TRBV6-5 with TRBJ2-7, with D possibly matching TRBD1 (6 bases). This sample comprised unstimulated CD8+ T cells sorted from spleen or lymph node cells, obtained before transplant. CDR3 loop: CASSSRTAYEQYF. The CDR3 nucleotides are TGTGCCAGCAGTTCGAGGACAGCCTACGAGCAGTACTTC.